This TCR beta chain was recovered during a study of shared clonotypes between healthy human individuals. There are 17 residues in the CDR3. After removal of 4 bases from V and 0 bases from J, the junction contained 7 bases not matched to a gene. Germline CDR1 and CDR2: SGDLS and YYNGEE. Generated by immunoSEQ multiplex PCR, the TCRdb table keeps only in-frame clones and is missing some. This table holds approximately 1,500,000 clones, about 98% found once. The sequence derives from a man between 25 and 39 years old in good health. The sequenced sample consisted of naive CD4+ T cells sorted from blood. Subset here: CD45RA+ positively selected. The chain employs TRBV9 and TRBJ2-1; 10 bases agree with TRBD2. The CDR3 region is CASSNLLAGSSYNEQFF. CDR3 nucleotide sequence: TGTGCCAGCAGCAATTTACTAGCGGGGTCCTCCTACAATGAGCAGTTCTTC.